This T cell receptor beta chain was identified in a study of vaccination and CD4 T cells after COVID-19 (dated by TCRdb to about 2022). Regarding the study in general: Convalescent patients had a positive SARS-CoV-2 result on nasal swab PCR, and of these patients, some ten had mild disease and one had severe disease. Each participant got two doses of either the Pfizer-BioNTech BNT162b2 vaccine (n=8) or the Moderna mRNA-1273 vaccine (n=2). Control cultures received a CEFX viral epitope pool as the positive control, an HIV-1 Nef peptide pool as the negative control, or no peptide. Post-vaccine blood samples were collected a median of around 70 days after the second vaccine dose, ranging from about 13 to 250 days. The spike-specific CD4+ TCR repertoire was compared before and after mRNA vaccination in ten to eleven COVID-19 convalescent patients and a few infection-naive healthy vaccine recipients. For stimulating the cultures, overlapping spike peptide pools were used, derived from SARS-CoV-2 as well as from the common cold coronaviruses HCoV-NL63, HCoV-OC43 and HCoV-229E. Post-COVID blood samples from convalescent patients were collected a median of about 100 days after diagnosis, with a range of roughly 30 to 170 days. In the convalescent cohort there were six males and four females, among whom were two Hispanic individuals, seven Caucasians, two Asians and one multiracial person. The research as a whole found: Although the median number of SARS-CoV-2-reactive clonotypes went up from some 23 after infection to 38 after vaccination, the increase was not significant. Of the vaccine-specific clones found in convalescent patients, nearly all (304 of 307) were mono-reactive for SARS-CoV-2 spike instead of being cross-reactive with common cold coronaviruses. The study included relatively few convalescent patients and did not analyze early timepoints after natural infection. Among the post-vaccine SARS-CoV-2-reactive clones in convalescent patients, a median around 86% showed up only after vaccination, which suggests vaccine-specific priming.

Taken with the paper, the label for treatment or condition translates to: roughly nine-day PBMC culture with coronavirus spike peptide pools or control peptides (ViraFEST assay). The ViraFEST assay, used in the study, expanded antigen-specific T cells with peptide pools and then identified the expanded clonotypes through TCR sequencing. Positive SARS-CoV-2 PCR tests in the convalescent patients dated from March to December 2020, before Alpha, Beta and Delta variants emerged in the United States. PBMCs were cultured at two million per well in IMDM supplemented with 5% human AB serum and about 10 IU/ml IL-2, with about 11 ug/ml peptide pools added. Half of the culture medium was replaced with fresh IL-2-containing medium on days 3 and 7. CD4+ T cells were isolated after approximately ten days of culture through negative selection using the EasySep CD4+ T cell isolation kit. Ficoll-Paque Plus gradient centrifugation was used to isolate PBMCs from whole blood, and the isolated PBMCs were then either used fresh or cryopreserved at -140C. Each culture condition was generally run in triplicate wells.

Libraries were made using PCR. TCR sequencing of DNA from cultured CD4+ T cells used the Oncomine TCR Beta short-read assay at the Johns Hopkins FTIC core. Genomic DNA was extracted from the cultured CD4+ T cells with the QIAamp micro DNA kit. Oncomine TCR Beta libraries from cultured CD4+ T cells were pooled with unique dual indexes and sequenced on an Illumina iSeq 100. Per the original workflow: Non-productive sequences were removed, and CDR3s that did not start with C, did not end with F or W, or were shorter than 7 amino acids were discarded. Antigen-specific clonotypes were identified with the MANAFEST web application by comparing peptide-stimulated wells with reference and other culture wells. For a clone to be called positive, the clone needed an FDR below 0.05, an odds ratio above 5, and a productive frequency above 0.1% in at least two of three replicate wells. Clonotypes that were significantly expanded in both SARS-CoV-2 spike wells and at least one common cold coronavirus spike condition were defined as cross-reactive. Using R version 3.6.1, CDR3 homology was evaluated through Levenshtein distances (stringdist) along with unrooted phylogenetic trees (ape). In TCRdb, the public reads were trimmed at Q25 with fastp and aligned with MiXCR, with productive beta chains retained. A single entry per CDR3 protein holds the most common genes and DNA from its merged rows. These V and J calls are TCRdb output, not the study's own analysis. The sample has 25,000 or so distinct CDR3 sequences on record, 43% of them singletons. Jointly, the top ten make up around 7.2% of the sample.

On this clonotype itself: Its antigen is currently not known. No much larger clone exists at a distance of one base, and base qualities are not known.

This clonotype was sampled from a human donor who had recovered from COVID-19. The material sequenced was CD4+ T cells from blood, cultured in vitro.

The nucleotides read TGTGCCAGCAGTTACCTTCGGGGGGGGCCCTACGAGCAGTACTTC. This encodes CASSYLRGGPYEQYF. The sequence joins TRBV6-5 to TRBJ2-7; 8 of the junction bases match TRBD2. The CDR3 has 15 amino acids, counting the end cysteine and phenylalanine. Only the CDR3 part of the read is kept: 45 bases, read in frame from the first base. V and J are trimmed by 2 bases and 2 bases, and the gene matches miss 5 bases of the junction. The germline V gene supplies CDR1 MNHEY and CDR2 SVGAGI.